This TCR beta chain derives from a study of cytomegalovirus exposure and HLA in healthy donors. The repertoire was sequenced with immunoSEQ multiplex PCR; TCRdb's copy has only in-frame clones and lacks some. The sample records 100,000 or so clones, about 85% being singletons. Points from the study as a whole: Associated with cytomegalovirus, according to the listing, were 150 to 200 TCR beta chains.

The CDR3 extends over 15 amino acids. The germline V gene encodes CDR1 MNHEY and CDR2 SVGAGI. Deletions cut 0 bases from V and 3 bases from J, with 11 bases between. Points on this clone: Its target is unknown.

This receptor was identified in a man in his late teens or twenties in good health and CMV-seropositive. This sequence joins TRBV6-5 and TRBJ1-2; D is possibly TRBD1 (5 bases). The sequenced sample consisted of PBMCs. CDR3 nucleotide sequence: TGTGCCAGCAGTTACTCAGGCAGGGCCTACTATGGCTACACCTTC. Translated, it gives CASSYSGRAYYGYTF.